This TCR beta chain was profiled in a study of blood T cell repertoires in COVID-19. Study as a whole: The United States, Italy and Spain supplied acute and convalescent COVID-19 samples. Nucleic acid was either cDNA or gDNA, and it came from T cells, B-cell-depleted T cells, or PBMCs.

Generated by immunoSEQ multiplex PCR, the TCRdb table keeps only in-frame clones and is missing some. This sample has about 150,000 clones, with less than 90% found just once. The CDR3 is made up of 15 amino acids. Trimming took 5 bases from V and 4 from J, leaving 14 bases between them. Germline V gene data show CDR1 as KGHSH and CDR2 as LQKENI. Sequencing was performed on peripheral blood. The TCR comes from a woman in her 70s with acute or convalescent COVID-19. This chain connects TRBV18 to TRBJ1-4; TRBD1 might be the D (6 bases). CDR3 coding DNA: TGTGCCAGCTCAGCCCGACAGGCAGTTAATGAAAAACTGTTTTTT. Amino acid sequence: CASSARQAVNEKLFF.